These T cell receptor beta chains were read from a single sample in a study of cytomegalovirus exposure and HLA in healthy donors. The data were produced by immunoSEQ multiplex PCR, yet TCRdb's version contains in-frame clones alone and is incomplete. Of 93,000 or so clones in the sample, about 83% are singletons; the top ten hold 4.5% to 7%. Material for sequencing was PBMCs. These receptor sequences come from a woman aged 18-29 years in good health and CMV-seropositive. The CDR3 runs from the conserved cysteine through the conserved F or W. A D gene is named only where the DNA matches it firmly. Clone size is given for some rows only: seen once, a few or many times, or a class if the clone is expanded.

D gene	V gene	J gene	clone size	CDR3 protein	CDR3 DNA
.	TRBV5-1	TRBJ2-3	.	CASSLYAETTDTQYF	TGCGCCAGCAGCTTGTATGCGGAGACCACAGATACGCAGTATTTT
TRBD1	TRBV5-1	TRBJ1-5	.	CASSVTGGGQPQHF	TGCGCCAGCAGCGTTACAGGGGGCGGACAGCCCCAGCATTTT
.	TRBV2	TRBJ2-2	.	CASSEQGTNTGELFF	TGTGCCAGCAGTGAACAGGGAACGAACACCGGGGAGCTGTTTTTT
TRBD2	TRBV7-9	TRBJ2-1	.	CASSDRTSGRPPYNEQFF	TGTGCCAGCAGCGACCGGACTAGCGGGAGGCCACCCTACAATGAGCAGTTCTTC
.	TRBV14	TRBJ1-2	.	CASSRTVAGAPGSGYTF	TGTGCCAGCAGCCGGACCGTTGCAGGGGCACCGGGGAGTGGCTACACCTTC
TRBD1	TRBV4-1	TRBJ2-1	few	CASSRGAGGDEQFF	TGCGCCAGCAGCCGAGGAGCAGGGGGTGATGAGCAGTTCTTC
.	TRBV6-5	TRBJ1-1	few	CASSGQPQTEAFF	TGTGCCAGCAGCGGACAGCCCCAGACTGAAGCTTTCTTT
TRBD2	TRBV6-1	TRBJ2-7	.	CASIQTSGGAYEQYF	TGTGCCAGCATCCAAACTAGCGGGGGGGCCTACGAGCAGTACTTC
.	TRBV7-9	TRBJ2-5	.	CASSLVGGGETQYF	TGTGCCAGCAGCTTAGTAGGAGGTGGTGAGACCCAGTACTTC
TRBD1	TRBV25-1	TRBJ1-3	.	CASSRPGTGSGNTIYF	TGTGCCAGCAGTCGTCCCGGGACAGGTTCCGGAAACACCATATATTTT
TRBD1	TRBV28	TRBJ1-2	.	CASSFRGRIIGYTF	TGTGCCAGCAGTTTCAGGGGGCGAATCATTGGCTACACCTTC
.	TRBV6-4	TRBJ2-3	.	CASSARETDTQYF	TGTGCCAGCAGTGCGCGGGAAACAGATACGCAGTATTTT
.	TRBV2	TRBJ2-7	.	CASSAYRGGGSYEQYF	TGTGCCAGCAGTGCGTACAGGGGGGGAGGATCCTACGAGCAGTACTTC
TRBD1	TRBV27	TRBJ2-3	.	CASSLGQGGDTQYF	TGTGCCAGCAGTCTAGGACAGGGGGGAGATACGCAGTATTTT
.	TRBV9	TRBJ1-2	once	CASSVGSRDKDKTSYGYTF	TGTGCCAGCAGCGTAGGAAGCCGGGACAAGGACAAGACCTCGTATGGCTACACCTTC
.	TRBV5-4	TRBJ1-1	.	CASSHGTRNTEAFF	TGTGCCAGCAGCCACGGGACTCGAAACACTGAAGCTTTCTTT
TRBD2	TRBV10-3	TRBJ2-1	.	CAIAGTTSGYNEQFF	TGTGCCATCGCTGGAACGACTAGCGGCTACAATGAGCAGTTCTTC
.	TRBV7-9	TRBJ1-1	few	CASSSQDSSSTEAFF	TGTGCCAGCAGCAGCCAGGACAGCTCGTCCACTGAAGCTTTCTTT
.	TRBV12-2	TRBJ2-1	.	CASRLGTSGRIYNEQFF	TGTGCAAGTCGCTTAGGGACTAGCGGGAGGATCTACAATGAGCAGTTCTTC
.	TRBV23-1	TRBJ1-5	.	CASSQSGGGYQPQHF	TGCGCCAGCAGTCAATCCGGGGGTGGGTACCAGCCCCAGCATTTT
.	TRBV5-1	TRBJ2-3	.	CASHRGGVTDTQYF	TGCGCCAGCCACAGGGGGGGAGTCACAGATACGCAGTATTTT
TRBD1	TRBV29-1	TRBJ2-5	once	CSVRQGGETQYF	TGCAGCGTGAGACAGGGCGGAGAGACCCAGTACTTC
.	TRBV27	TRBJ2-5	.	CASSFGRGGAEETQYF	TGTGCCAGCAGTTTCGGCAGAGGAGGGGCCGAAGAGACCCAGTACTTC
TRBD1	TRBV5-6	TRBJ1-2	.	CASSFRGPRANYGYTF	TGTGCCAGCAGCTTCAGGGGGCCTCGAGCTAACTATGGCTACACCTTC
.	TRBV18	TRBJ2-7	.	CASSPDISPTYEQYF	TGTGCCAGCTCTCCGGACATATCTCCAACTTACGAGCAGTACTTC
TRBD2	TRBV4-2	TRBJ2-3	.	CASSQEGTSGGRDTQYF	TGTGCCAGCAGCCAAGAAGGAACTAGCGGGGGACGAGATACGCAGTATTTT
.	TRBV25-1	TRBJ1-6	.	CASSEMDSLRSPLHF	TGTGCCAGCAGTGAAATGGACAGTTTACGATCACCCCTCCACTTT
.	TRBV6-5	TRBJ2-7	.	CASSLLQGNEQYF	TGTGCCAGCAGTCTTCTCCAGGGTAACGAGCAGTACTTC
TRBD1	TRBV10-1	TRBJ2-7	once	CASSKYRGPYEQYF	TGCGCCAGCAGTAAGTACAGGGGGCCTTACGAGCAGTACTTC
.	TRBV10-1	TRBJ1-6	.	CASCARGASPLHF	TGCGCCAGCTGTGCCAGGGGAGCTTCACCCCTCCACTTT
.	TRBV6-6	TRBJ2-7	.	CASRPTGGIYEQYF	TGTGCCAGCAGACCGACAGGAGGAATCTACGAGCAGTACTTC
.	TRBV7-9	TRBJ1-5	.	CASSLGQDSNQPQHF	TGTGCCAGCAGCTTAGGACAGGATAGCAATCAGCCCCAGCATTTT
.	TRBV6-6	TRBJ1-3	few	CASNLGRGGNTIYF	TGTGCCAGCAACCTCGGCAGGGGAGGAAACACCATATATTTT
.	TRBV5-6	TRBJ1-4	few	CASSNTGREGEKLFF	TGTGCCAGCAGCAACACGGGCAGGGAGGGTGAAAAACTGTTTTTT
TRBD1	TRBV6-5	TRBJ2-4	.	CASSGLRTGYIQYF	TGTGCCAGCAGCGGGTTAAGGACAGGGTACATTCAGTACTTC
TRBD2	TRBV9	TRBJ2-1	.	CASSPSGRAGNEQFF	TGTGCCAGCTCCCCCAGCGGGAGGGCCGGCAATGAGCAGTTCTTC
TRBD2	TRBV25-1	TRBJ2-5	.	CASSERLAGGTQETQYF	TGTGCCAGCAGTGAGAGACTAGCGGGGGGGACTCAAGAGACCCAGTACTTC
.	TRBV5-1	TRBJ1-2	.	CASSLPDSRYGYTF	TGCGCCAGCAGCTTGCCGGACAGCCGCTATGGCTACACCTTC
.	TRBV7-9	TRBJ1-1	.	CASSLVPEDRLNTEAFF	TGTGCCAGCAGCTTAGTGCCTGAAGACAGATTGAACACTGAAGCTTTCTTT
.	TRBV29-1	TRBJ1-2	.	CSVAVDLNYGYTF	TGCAGCGTTGCTGTGGACTTGAACTATGGCTACACCTTC
TRBD2	TRBV25-1	TRBJ2-1	.	CASSESGTSGRTYNEQFF	TGTGCCAGCAGTGAATCCGGGACTAGCGGGAGAACCTACAATGAGCAGTTCTTC
.	TRBV20-1	TRBJ2-7	.	CSAQGNEQYF	TGCAGTGCTCAGGGAAACGAGCAGTACTTC
TRBD1	TRBV27	TRBJ2-7	.	CASSERTGGYEQYF	TGTGCCAGCAGTGAAAGGACAGGGGGATACGAGCAGTACTTC
.	TRBV28	TRBJ2-1	.	CASRGYLAVRGEQFF	TGTGCCAGCCGTGGATACCTAGCGGTCAGGGGTGAGCAGTTCTTC
.	TRBV29-1	TRBJ2-7	.	CSARTGNLDEQYF	TGCAGCGCCCGTACAGGGAATTTGGACGAGCAGTACTTC
.	TRBV9	TRBJ1-6	.	CASSASGGSYNSPLHF	TGTGCCAGCAGCGCCTCCGGCGGGTCCTATAATTCACCCCTCCACTTT
.	TRBV19	TRBJ1-1	few	CASSIGRRMNTEAFF	TGTGCCAGTAGTATAGGCAGGAGGATGAACACTGAAGCTTTCTTT